This entry lists 27 T cell receptor beta chains sequenced from one sample in a study of identical twins. TCRdb reanalysed the 5' RACE reads using MiXCR and keeps one entry per CDR3 protein. The profile shows around 490,000 distinct CDR3 sequences, 13% to 15% of them singletons. These data are also associated with another study on yellow fever vaccine responses in identical twins.

The sample taken for sequencing was CD4+ T cells sorted from blood. The receptors shown here come from a woman between 18 and 29 years old in good health.

V gene TRBV11-1 combines with J gene TRBJ2-2, with 9 bases matching TRBD2. Trimming at V came to 2 bases and at J to 3 bases, leaving 1 base not matched to a gene. Germline CDR1 and CDR2: SGHAT and FQDESV (reference sequence). The CDR3 has 15 amino acids. CDR3 sequence: CASSLQRGDTGELFF. CDR3 bases: TGTGCCAGCAGCTTACAGCGGGGGGACACCGGGGAGCTGTTTTTT. The variable domain in full, completed from reference TRBV11-1 and TRBJ2-2, reads EAEVAQSPRYKITEKSQAVAFWCDPISGHATLYWYRQILGQGPELLVQFQDESVVDDSQLPKDRFSAERLKGVDSTLKIQPAELGDSAMYLCASSLQRGDTGELFFGEGSRLTVL.

CDR3 amino acids: CSASSGLEETQYF. The CDR3 region has the DNA TGCAGTGCTAGTTCGGGCCTCGAAGAGACCCAGTACTTC. The chain carries TRBV20-1 and TRBJ2-5; D gene unclear. V was shortened by 3 bases and J by 3 bases, with 11 bases between the two germline ends. The CDR3 is made up of 13 amino acids. Germline CDR1 is DFQATT and CDR2 is SNEGSKA (reference sequence).

This clonotype showed up just a few times. The chain joins TRBV11-2 to TRBJ2-5; TRBD1 might be the D (6 bases). V dropped 1 base and J dropped 4 bases, with 16 bases sitting between them. There are 16 residues in the CDR3. Germline loops: CDR1 SGHAT, CDR2 FQNNGV. The CDR3 DNA reads TGTGCCAGCAGCTTAGCGAAGAACAGGGTACGAGAGACCCAGTACTTC. It yields the protein CASSLAKNRVRETQYF. Variable domain in full (rest from reference TRBV11-2 and TRBJ2-5): EAGVAQSPRYKIIEKRQSVAFWCNPISGHATLYWYQQILGQGPKLLIQFQNNGVVDDSQLPKDRFSAERLKGVDSTLKIQPAKLEDSAVYLCASSLAKNRVRETQYFGPGTRLLVL.

The chain has TRBV29-1 and TRBJ2-1, with 10 bases that match TRBD2. J lost 5 bases, V lost 4 bases, and 5 bases had no gene match. This CDR3 has 14 amino acids. The germline V gene has CDR1 SQVTM and CDR2 ANQGSEA. Here the CDR3 reads CSVGERGGHNEQFF. The CDR3 DNA reads as TGCAGCGTTGGTGAGCGGGGGGGACACAATGAGCAGTTCTTC.

This chain uses TRBV3-1 with TRBJ2-3; the match to TRBD2 covers 10 bases. Looked up from germline, CDR1 is LGHDT and CDR2 is YNNKEL (reference sequence). Trimming cost V 4 bases and J 4 bases; bases outside gene matches: 8. CDR3 size: 16 residues. CDR3 sequence (DNA): TGTGCCAGCAGCCTATCGAGTAGCGGGGGGCCAGATACGCAGTATTTT. Protein: CASSLSSSGGPDTQYF.

The CDR3: CASSLGAQGTGELFF. CDR3 coding DNA: TGTGCCAGCAGCTTGGGGGCGCAGGGCACCGGGGAGCTGTTTTTT. V usage is TRBV5-5 and J usage is TRBJ2-2; D is possibly TRBD1 (5 bases). This CDR3 has 15 amino acids. Trimming shortened V by 0 bases and J by 4 bases, and 10 bases separated the two germline ends. The germline gives CDR1 SGHKS, CDR2 YYEKEE (reference sequence).

CDR3 region: CASRRDRSTGELFF. CDR3 DNA: TGTGCCAGCAGGCGGGACAGATCCACCGGGGAGCTGTTTTTT. The V gene is TRBV6-1, the J gene TRBJ2-2; TRBD1 is a possible D gene (7 bases). The CDR3 length is 14 residues. Germline CDR1 is MNHNS and CDR2 is SASEGT. V was clipped by 6 bases and J by 4 bases, with 12 bases between them.

As DNA, the CDR3 is TGTGCCAGTAGTCTCCAGACTAGCGGTCCCTACAATGAGCAGTTCTTC. Translation: CASSLQTSGPYNEQFF. The V and J genes are TRBV19 and TRBJ2-1; 9 bases map to TRBD2. Germline CDR1 and CDR2: LNHDA and SQIVND (reference sequence). The ends lost 5 bases at V and 2 bases at J; junction bases unmatched: 7. CDR3 length equals 16 residues. The full variable domain, rest sourced from reference TRBV19 and TRBJ2-1, is DGGITQSPKYLFRKEGQNVTLSCEQNLNHDAMYWYRQDPGQGLRLIYYSQIVNDFQKGDIAEGYSVSREKKESFPLTVTSAQKNPTAFYLCASSLQTSGPYNEQFFGPGTRLTVL.

There are a few counts of this clonotype. The V gene is TRBV7-8, the J gene TRBJ2-7, with unresolved D. V was cut by 4 bases and J by 4 bases, with 11 bases left in between. Germline V gene lookup returns CDR1 SGHVS and CDR2 FQNEAQ. The CDR3 has 13 amino acids. The CDR3 spells CASSSLGTYEQYF. The CDR3 nucleotides are TGTGCCAGCAGCTCCCTCGGTACATACGAGCAGTACTTC.

V is TRBV28 and J is TRBJ2-7, with 8 nucleotides matching TRBD2. CDR1 and CDR2 from the germline V gene are MDHEN and SYDVKM. Trimming cost V 1 base and J 5 bases; bases outside gene matches: 7. The CDR3 totals 15 residues. The chain's CDR3 is CASSLFLAGGNEQYF. Here the CDR3 DNA reads TGTGCCAGCAGTTTATTTTTGGCGGGAGGCAACGAGCAGTACTTC.

In this sample, this clonotype turned up a few times. The gene calls are TRBV11-2 and TRBJ1-1; D not resolved. This CDR3 is 14 amino acids long. Germline V gene data show CDR1 as SGHAT and CDR2 as FQNNGV. V was cut by 5 bases and J by 5 bases, with 15 bases left in between. In nucleotides, the CDR3 is TGTGCCAGCAGCCCCTCGGTTGGAGGGACTGAAGCTTTCTTT. Translation gives CASSPSVGGTEAFF.

This clonotype came up a few times. The V gene is TRBV20-1, the J gene TRBJ1-1; D not certain. Germline loops: CDR1 DFQATT, CDR2 SNEGSKA (reference sequence). Trimming removed 3 bases at V and 5 bases at J, with 16 bases between. This CDR3 is 14 amino acids long. The CDR3 nucleotides read TGCAGTGCTAGGCCACAACAAGGTGATACTGAAGCTTTCTTT. It translates to CSARPQQGDTEAFF.

The J gene is TRBJ2-2, the V gene TRBV12-5; tentatively, D is TRBD1 (5 bases). Germline CDR1 is LGHNT and CDR2 is FRNRAP. The CDR3 is 13 amino acids. The V and J ends lost 2 bases and 6 bases respectively, with 7 bases between them. CDR3 in amino acids: CASGLIGAGELFF. DNA for the CDR3: TGTGCTAGTGGTTTGATAGGGGCCGGGGAGCTGTTTTTT.

The chain links TRBV2 to TRBJ2-3; D not certain. The germline CDR1 and CDR2 sequences are SNHLY and FYNNEI. The CDR3 is 16 amino acids. V lost 1 base, J lost 6 bases, and 17 bases lay in between. The CDR3 sequence is CASSEEELPSRDTQYF. DNA of the CDR3: TGTGCCAGCAGTGAAGAGGAGCTACCCAGCCGGGATACGCAGTATTTT.

The chain joins TRBV4-2 to TRBJ1-1; unclear D gene. The ends were cut back, 1 base at V and 0 bases at J, with 15 bases in the middle. CDR1 and CDR2 (germline): LGHNA, YNFKEQ. CDR3 length: 17 residues. The CDR3 region is CASSQGSRDRVNTEAFF. The CDR3 DNA is TGTGCCAGCAGCCAAGGATCAAGGGATCGCGTGAACACTGAAGCTTTCTTT.

This clonotype was recorded a few times. This sequence joins TRBV20-1 and TRBJ2-1; 7 positions agree with TRBD1. J gave up 4 bases and V 6 bases, and 12 bases lay outside the gene matches. This CDR3 region has 15 residues. Germline V gene lookup returns CDR1 DFQATT and CDR2 SNEGSKA (reference sequence). The CDR3 region has the DNA TGCAGTGCGCCACAGACAGGGTTCCTTTACAATGAGCAGTTCTTC. It yields the protein CSAPQTGFLYNEQFF.

The chain employs TRBV15 and TRBJ2-6; TRBD1 agrees at 9 bases. Trimming cost V 6 bases and J 0 bases; bases outside gene matches: 3. This CDR3 comprises 16 residues. Germline V gene lookup returns CDR1 LNHNV and CDR2 YYDKDF (reference sequence). Written as DNA, the CDR3 is TGTGCCACCAGACAGGGGGCCAACTCTGGGGCCAACGTCCTGACTTTC. This gives the protein CATRQGANSGANVLTF.

This clonotype was recorded a few times. CDR3: CASSRGMGLEVDEQFF. The CDR3 bases are TGTGCCAGCAGCCGAGGAATGGGACTAGAGGTCGATGAGCAGTTCTTC. V is TRBV11-2 and J is TRBJ2-1; TRBD2 matches at 8 bases. CDR1 is SGHAT, CDR2 FQNNGV, per germline. The V gene end was trimmed by 5 bases and the J gene end by 8 bases; junction bases not matched to a gene: 14. The CDR3 is 16 residues long.

This chain links TRBV20-1 with TRBJ1-2; D is unclear. CDR1 and CDR2 from the germline V gene are DFQATT and SNEGSKA (reference sequence). This CDR3 has 15 residues. Trimming shortened V by 0 bases and J by 5 bases, and 16 bases separated the two germline ends. The CDR3 DNA reads TGCAGTGCTAGAGATACAGCCGCCGTGGGGTATGGCTACACCTTC. It encodes CSARDTAAVGYGYTF.

This clonotype showed up just a few times. The rearrangement uses TRBV11-2 and TRBJ2-6, with 7 positions matching TRBD1. The CDR3 totals 15 residues. V lost 5 bases and J lost 3; bases outside the gene matches: 4. Germline lookup yields CDR1 SGHAT and CDR2 FQNNGV. This CDR3 reads CASSATGVGANVLTF. Written as DNA, the CDR3 is TGTGCCAGCAGCGCAACAGGGGTTGGGGCCAACGTCCTGACTTTC.

This clonotype has a count of ten or more. V and J are TRBV12-3 or TRBV12-4 and TRBJ2-3, with D uncertain. CDR3 length: 13 residues. Trimming pared 2 bases from V and 6 bases from J, leaving 9 bases between. The CDR3 loop is CASSLSVRDTQYF. The CDR3, as DNA: TGTGCCAGCAGTTTATCAGTTCGGGATACGCAGTATTTT.

This clonotype has just a few counts. V usage is TRBV5-1 and J usage is TRBJ1-1, with TRBD1 as a possible D gene (6 bases). Germline lookup yields CDR1 SGHRS and CDR2 YFSETQ. Trimming pared 1 base from V and 0 bases from J, leaving 10 bases between. This CDR3 is built from 15 residues. CDR3 protein: CASSLTQGLNTEAFF. CDR3 DNA sequence: TGCGCCAGCAGCTTGACCCAGGGGTTGAACACTGAAGCTTTCTTT.

This clonotype was seen a few times. This rearrangement joins TRBV20-1 to TRBJ2-1, with 7 bases identical to TRBD2. The length of the CDR3 is 15 residues. Germline V gene sequence: CDR1 DFQATT, CDR2 SNEGSKA (reference sequence). V was pared by 6 bases and J by 7 bases, with 15 bases of the junction left unmatched. The chain's CDR3 is CSAVNTGRFRNEQFF. CDR3 in DNA: TGCAGTGCAGTAAACACCGGGAGGTTCAGGAATGAGCAGTTCTTC.

Only a few counts were recorded for this clonotype. Compared with germline, one end of the junction differs, possibly owing to a read error. This chain connects TRBV20-1 to TRBJ1-6; D is unresolved. The CDR3 length is 15 residues. The V gene's germline CDR1 is DFQATT and CDR2 SNEGSKA (reference sequence). The CDR3 spells CSARVRSSNNSPLHF. Here the CDR3 DNA reads TGCAGTGCTAGAGTGAGGTCCTCCAATAATTCACCCCTCCACTTT.

On this clonotype itself: A much more abundant neighbour one base away suggests this may be a read error. The chain has TRBV6-1 and TRBJ2-2; 7 nucleotides align to TRBD2. Losses at the gene ends were 6 bases for V and 2 bases for J; bases not matched to a gene: 3. In germline, CDR1 is MNHNS, CDR2 SASEGT. This CDR3 is built from 14 residues. The CDR3 DNA follows: TGTGCCAGCAGGGAGGGACTAAACACCGGGGAGCTGTTTTTT. It specifies CASREGLNTGELFF.

This clonotype was seen a single time. The V gene is TRBV7-8, the J gene TRBJ2-5; the D gene could be TRBD1 or TRBD2 (5 bases each). CDR1 is SGHVS, CDR2 FQNEAQ, per germline. CDR3 length: 14 residues. Trimming pared 6 bases from V and 6 bases from J, leaving 17 bases between. Here the CDR3 reads CASRLRDGRQTQYF. The CDR3 nucleotides are TGTGCCAGCAGACTCCGGGACGGAAGACAGACCCAGTACTTC. The full variable domain, with the rest looked up from reference TRBV7-8 and TRBJ2-5, is GAGVSQSPRYKVAKRGQDVALRCDPISGHVSLFWYQQALGQGPEFLTYFQNEAQLDKSGLPSDRFFAERPEGSVSTLKIQRTQQEDSAVYLCASRLRDGRQTQYFGPGTRLLVL.

This clonotype has a count of ten or more. The chain is built from TRBV5-1 and TRBJ2-3; 16 bases align to TRBD2. The V gene's germline CDR1 is SGHRS and CDR2 YFSETQ. V lost 4 bases, J lost 0 bases, and 5 bases stayed unmatched. The CDR3 spans 18 residues. CDR3 bases: TGCGCCAGCAGCCCGGGACTAGCGGGGGGGCCTAGCACAGATACGCAGTATTTT. Protein: CASSPGLAGGPSTDTQYF.